These T cell receptor beta chains were read from a single sample in a study of T cells in Graves' hyperthyroidism and ophthalmopathy. MiXCR was run by TCRdb on the multiplex PCR reads, yielding one entry per CDR3 protein. The table includes more than 300,000 distinct CDR3 sequences, about 14% detected once. The sample comprised blood. All receptors derive from a woman aged 30 to 39 with Graves' ophthalmopathy. CDR3s include the opening cysteine and the closing phenylalanine or tryptophan. A D gene is named only where the DNA matches it firmly.

J gene	D gene	V gene	CDR3 protein
TRBJ1-2	-	TRBV9	CASSVMGELLFGYTF
TRBJ1-2	TRBD1	TRBV5-6	CASSKPTGAYGYTF
TRBJ2-4	-	TRBV28	CASSLDGLAKNIQYF
TRBJ1-1	-	TRBV3-1	CASSPGYGNTEAFF
TRBJ1-2	TRBD1	TRBV5-1	CASSSEGDSNYGYTF
TRBJ2-5	TRBD2	TRBV9	CASSDRLAGGQETQYF
TRBJ2-5	-	TRBV12-3/TRBV12-4	CASSFPTRETQYF
TRBJ2-1	TRBD2	TRBV5-1	CASSLVASGSGNEQFF
TRBJ2-5	TRBD1	TRBV5-5	CASSPGTDGWVETQYF
TRBJ1-2	-	TRBV28	CASSLVGRGYTF
TRBJ1-5	-	TRBV12-3/TRBV12-4	CASSLEGTNQPQHF
TRBJ2-1	TRBD2	TRBV7-2	CASSFGDGSSGWDEQFF
TRBJ1-1	-	TRBV7-6	CASSLGDLNTEAFF
TRBJ1-5	-	TRBV7-2	CASSPGFSSGQPQHF
TRBJ2-7	-	TRBV28	CASSTSGSYEQYF
TRBJ1-1	-	TRBV20-1	CSALSGAKDTEAFF